The clone carrying this T cell receptor (beta chain) was found a few times. Its antigen is not known. TCRdb recomputed calls from the 5' RACE reads with MiXCR, one row per CDR3 protein. This table holds approximately 530,000 distinct CDR3 sequences, more than 20% found once. Germline assignment: CDR1 ENHRY and CDR2 SYGVKD. The CDR3 covers 13 residues. Trimming took 7 bases from V and 5 from J; bases not matched to a gene: 8. These data originate in a study of identical twins. General study findings and limits: Possibly, invariant MAIT and iNKT cells partly confounded zero-insertion analyses.

The sample also formed part of further work on yellow fever vaccine responses in identical twins.

The rearrangement links TRBV10-3 to TRBJ2-7; 7 bases match TRBD1. The sequenced material came from CD4+ T cells sorted from blood. The receptor comes from a woman younger than 35 in good health. The CDR3 here is CAIKAGGFDEQYF. CDR3 nucleotide sequence: TGTGCCATCAAGGCAGGGGGATTCGACGAGCAGTACTTC.